One and the same sample provided the 19 T cell receptor beta chains below, sequenced in a study of technical replicates of blood from several donors (dated by TCRdb to 2017 to 2019). Receptor amplification or capture employed the immunoSEQ multiplex PCR assay. TCRdb stores this immuneACCESS table with in-frame sequences only. Part of the clones is absent; in the studies checked, under half of the shortfall reflects unresolved V genes, and no reason is known for the rest. The sample profile shows tens of thousands of clones; approximately 83% of them were found once. The top ten hold about 5% of the sample. The material sequenced was PBMCs. These receptors were collected from a human donor in good health. Some clones in this sample may be carry-over from other donors' samples.

This clone was seen a handful of times. The chain uses TRBV14 and TRBJ2-5; weak D call: TRBD2 (6 bases). V gave up 1 base and J gave up 5 bases, with 17 bases separating them. The CDR3 runs to 16 residues. From germline, CDR1 is SGHDN and CDR2 FVKESK. In DNA form, the CDR3 reads TGTGCCAGCAGCCAAGGTTCAGGGAGGAGTTGGGAGACCCAGTACTTC. This gives the protein CASSQGSGRSWETQYF.

The rearrangement links TRBV15 to TRBJ1-4, with D perhaps matching TRBD1 (6 bases). The CDR3 runs to 15 residues. V lost 0 bases to trimming and J lost 4 bases, with 9 bases between them. Per germline, CDR1 LNHNV and CDR2 YYDKDF (reference sequence). The CDR3 loop reads CATSRDQGHNEKLFF. CDR3 nucleotide sequence: TGTGCCACCAGCAGAGATCAGGGACATAATGAAAAACTGTTTTTT.

This clone was detected only once. The chain has TRBV27 and TRBJ1-4; maybe TRBD1 (5 bases). The CDR3 covers 16 residues. The V and J ends lost 4 bases and 7 bases respectively, with 19 bases between them. Germline CDR1 reads MNHEY; CDR2 reads SMNVEV (reference sequence). The CDR3 loop is CASSSRGGVWVEKLFF. CDR3 in DNA: TGTGCCAGCAGTTCAAGGGGCGGTGTCTGGGTTGAAAAACTGTTTTTT.

V is TRBV10-2 and J is TRBJ2-1, with TRBD1 as a possible D gene (6 bases). V lost 4 bases and J lost 7, with 11 bases in between. The germline CDR1 and CDR2 sequences are WSHSY and SAAADI. The CDR3 contains 13 residues. DNA for the CDR3: TGCGCCAGCAGTGTTGGGGGCGGTAATGAGCAGTTCTTC. This sequence encodes CASSVGGGNEQFF.

J is TRBJ2-5 and V is TRBV7-9; D is undetermined. Germline V gene sequence: CDR1 SEHNR, CDR2 FQNEAQ (reference sequence). Trimming removed 1 base from V and 3 bases from J, with 9 bases in between. The CDR3 is 14 residues long. The CDR3 DNA sequence: TGTGCCAGCAGCTTAGTGGCGGTGAAAGAGACCCAGTACTTC. It encodes CASSLVAVKETQYF.

V usage is TRBV5-1 and J usage is TRBJ1-2, with 7 nucleotides matching TRBD1. The V gene end was trimmed by 3 bases and the J gene end by 3 bases; junction bases not matched to a gene: 11. This CDR3 region has 16 residues. From germline, CDR1 is SGHRS and CDR2 YFSETQ. CDR3 DNA sequence: TGCGCCAGCAGCTCACGACAGGGCGGGTCGGACTATGGCTACACCTTC. It codes for CASSSRQGGSDYGYTF.

This chain links TRBV5-5 with TRBJ1-4; 8 nucleotides align to TRBD1. V gave up 4 bases and J gave up 3 bases; unmatched junction bases: 8. The germline gives CDR1 SGHKS, CDR2 YYEKEE (reference sequence). This CDR3 comprises 16 residues. CDR3 in DNA: TGTGCCAGCAGCCCTGGGGACAGGACGGCTAATGAAAAACTGTTTTTT. This gives the protein CASSPGDRTANEKLFF.

The table lists this clone with a few counts. The chain recombines TRBV6-1 with TRBJ2-5; tentative D call: TRBD1 (5 bases). Per germline, CDR1 MNHNS and CDR2 SASEGT. There are 18 residues in the CDR3. The germline V and J ends were trimmed by 3 bases and 4 bases, with 24 bases remaining between them. Written as DNA, the CDR3 is TGTGCCAGCAGTGATATTTACTCTGGGGCAGGCGGTTCAGAGACCCAGTACTTC. Protein product: CASSDIYSGAGGSETQYF.

This clone was seen only once. Here the CDR3 DNA reads TGCAGCGTTGGGGGCGAGCGGGAGGGGAGGTACGAGCAGTACTTC. Protein product: CSVGGEREGRYEQYF. This chain uses TRBV29-1 with TRBJ2-7; 10 bases line up with TRBD2. V dropped 4 bases and J dropped 4; count of bases not matched to a gene: 10. Germline loops: CDR1 SQVTM, CDR2 ANQGSEA. The CDR3 runs 15 residues.

This clone was found once. J is TRBJ1-1 and V is TRBV5-4; D is unclear. The CDR3 loop spans 14 amino acids. V lost 7 bases, J lost 1 base, and 14 bases lay in between. Germline values: CDR1 SGHNT, CDR2 YYREEE (reference sequence). The CDR3 DNA sequence: TGTGCCAGCGGAATCTCGGGGAAGAACACTGAAGCTTTCTTT. Translated: CASGISGKNTEAFF.

This clone was seen only once. V is TRBV27 and J is TRBJ1-2, with D tentatively TRBD1 (5 bases). CDR3 length equals 14 residues. V was cut by 6 bases and J by 5 bases, with 16 bases left in between. Germline CDR1 and CDR2: MNHEY and SMNVEV (reference sequence). CDR3 region: CASRPAGGDYGYTF. In DNA form, the CDR3 reads TGTGCCAGCAGACCAGCGGGGGGTGATTATGGCTACACCTTC.

This rearrangement joins TRBV2 to TRBJ2-1; TRBD1 matches 8 bases. The CDR3 totals 16 residues. Germline V lookup: CDR1 SNHLY, CDR2 FYNNEI. V was clipped by 6 bases and J by 1 base; unmatched bases: 8. The CDR3 DNA reads as TGTGCCAGCAGGGACACAGGGGGGAGGTCCTACAATGAGCAGTTCTTC. This sequence encodes CASRDTGGRSYNEQFF.

The chain combines TRBV27 with TRBJ1-3; TRBD1 matches 7 bases. The CDR3 loop spans 18 amino acids. Germline V CDR1 and CDR2: MNHEY, SMNVEV (reference sequence). Trimming at V came to 6 bases and at J to 1 base, leaving 15 bases not matched to a gene. This CDR3 reads CASSLRTPEQGSGNTIYF. CDR3 DNA sequence: TGTGCCAGCAGCCTGAGGACTCCGGAACAGGGGTCTGGAAACACCATATATTTT.

The sample holds a few counts of this clone. V and J are TRBV29-1 and TRBJ1-1; the D is unclear. The V gene lost 1 base and the J gene lost 7 bases, with 10 bases spanning the gap. This CDR3 is built from 12 residues. The germline gives CDR1 SQVTM, CDR2 ANQGSEA. CDR3: CSVEAGWSEAFF. CDR3 nucleotides: TGCAGCGTTGAAGCGGGATGGAGTGAAGCTTTCTTT.

The V gene is TRBV14, the J gene TRBJ1-1, with D uncertain. Germline CDR1 SGHDN, CDR2 FVKESK. This CDR3 spans 13 amino acids. Trimming pared 4 bases from V and 4 bases from J, leaving 10 bases between. The CDR3 loop is CASSPQRVTEAFF. CDR3 DNA: TGTGCCAGCAGCCCCCAGAGGGTCACTGAAGCTTTCTTT.

This rearrangement joins TRBV18 to TRBJ2-1; 11 nucleotides agree with TRBD2. The ends lost 3 bases at V and 4 bases at J; junction bases unmatched: 5. CDR3 length: 16 amino acids. Germline values: CDR1 KGHSH, CDR2 LQKENI. In DNA, the CDR3 is TGTGCCAGCTCACCCGCGCTAGCGGGAGGATACAATGAGCAGTTCTTC. Translating it yields CASSPALAGGYNEQFF.

This clone has a single count. V usage is TRBV5-1 and J usage is TRBJ1-4; 7 bases are shared with TRBD1. The CDR3 covers 16 residues. The V gene's germline CDR1 is SGHRS and CDR2 YFSETQ. J was trimmed by 8 bases and V by 0 bases; bases with no gene match: 10. The CDR3: CASSLAPAGGSEKLFF. DNA of the CDR3: TGCGCCAGCAGCTTGGCCCCGGCAGGGGGAAGCGAAAAACTGTTTTTT.

J is TRBJ2-1 and V is TRBV6-4; TRBD2 might be the D (5 bases). V lost 10 bases and J 8 bases, leaving 24 bases between the germline ends. The CDR3 loop spans 15 amino acids. The V gene's germline CDR1 is MRHNA and CDR2 SNTAGT. DNA of the CDR3: TGTGCCAACGTGGGGAGAGGATGGATATTGCATGAGCAGTTCTTC. Its translation is CANVGRGWILHEQFF.

In its sample, this clone was seen once. This chain connects TRBV5-1 to TRBJ2-3, with 10 bases identical to TRBD2. The germline V gene encodes CDR1 SGHRS and CDR2 YFSETQ. This CDR3 is 16 amino acids long. The V segment lost 0 bases and the J segment 4 bases; nucleotides outside the gene matches: 5. For the CDR3, the DNA is TGCGCCAGCAGCTTGGGGAGCGGGGGGGCCCCAGATACGCAGTATTTT. Its protein product is CASSLGSGGAPDTQYF. The full variable domain, with the rest looked up from reference TRBV5-1 and TRBJ2-3, is KAGVTQTPRYLIKTRGQQVTLSCSPISGHRSVSWYQQTPGQGLQFLFEYFSETQRNKGNFPGRFSGRQFSNSRSEMNVSTLELGDSALYLCASSLGSGGAPDTQYFGPGTRLTVL.